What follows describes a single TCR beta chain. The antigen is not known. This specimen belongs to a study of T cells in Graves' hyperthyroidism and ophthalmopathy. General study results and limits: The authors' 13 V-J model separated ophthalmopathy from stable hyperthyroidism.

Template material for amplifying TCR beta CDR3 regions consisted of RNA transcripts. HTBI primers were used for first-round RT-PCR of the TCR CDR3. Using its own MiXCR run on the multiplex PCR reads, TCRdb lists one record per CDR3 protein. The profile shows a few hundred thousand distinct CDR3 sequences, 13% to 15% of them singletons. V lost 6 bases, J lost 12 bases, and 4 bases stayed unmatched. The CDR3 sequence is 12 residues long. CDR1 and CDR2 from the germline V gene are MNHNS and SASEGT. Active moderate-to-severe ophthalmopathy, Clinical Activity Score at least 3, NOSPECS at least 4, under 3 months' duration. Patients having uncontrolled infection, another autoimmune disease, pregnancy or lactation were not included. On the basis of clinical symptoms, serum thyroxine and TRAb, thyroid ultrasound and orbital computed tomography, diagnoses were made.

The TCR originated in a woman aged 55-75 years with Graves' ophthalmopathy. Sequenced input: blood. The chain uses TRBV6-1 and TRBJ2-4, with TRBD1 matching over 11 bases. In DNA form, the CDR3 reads TGTGCCAGCAGCCCCGGGACAGGGGGTCAGTACTTC. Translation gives CASSPGTGGQYF.